This TCR beta chain was found in a study of blood T cell repertoires in COVID-19 (dated by TCRdb to the early 2020s). For the study in its entirety: Samples covering the acute and convalescent phases of COVID-19 were provided by collaborators in the United States, Italy and Spain. A de-identified subject ID, COVID-19 status, age in years and sex were almost always included in the sample metadata. The samples were drawn from the first 160 participants of the ongoing ImmuneRACE study and from 1,200 or so subjects provided by 6 global collaborators. The material from the prospective study consisted of cDNA or gDNA derived from T cells, B-cell-depleted T cells, or PBMCs. A freely available public database, intended as a resource for researchers studying the immune response to SARS-CoV-2, is where the repertoires were released. The dataset comprised deeply sampled blood TCRbeta repertoires from subjects exposed to, actively infected with, or recovered from COVID-19. Where HLA class I and class II types were available, the types were taken from metadata supplied by the sample provider, not from assay-based typing.

General conclusions and limits of the study: The quantity of clinical and demographic metadata differed by source and by participant and was supplied without curation.

To note about this clone: This clone's antigen is unknown. Base qualities are not recorded, but no much larger clone differs from it by a single base.

The CDR3 measures 13 amino acids from cysteine to phenylalanine. Only the CDR3 region is kept as DNA, spanning 39 bases read in frame from base 1. CDR1 WSHSY and CDR2 SAAADI are derived from the germline V gene. V gives up 4 bases and J gives up 0 bases, and the segment between their germline ends measures 6 bases. In the prospective study, participants were about 18 to 100 years old, resided in around 25 geographic areas of the United States, and were enrolled through a virtual design. Cohort assignment in the prospective study relied on participant-reported clinical history from a screening survey and a study questionnaire. Mobile phlebotomists in the prospective study collected whole blood, serum and a nasopharyngeal or oropharyngeal swab from every participant. Participants in the prospective study had the option to provide additional blood draws and questionnaires over a roughly 2-month period. Before DNA extraction, blood samples from the prospective study were shipped at room temperature or frozen.

The immunoSEQ Assay, a bias-controlled multiplex PCR, was used to amplify TCRbeta CDR3 regions from genomic DNA. The authors processed their data as follows. The number of nucleated cells in each sample was estimated from the amplification of reference gene primers within the assay. To quantify the absolute abundance of each unique TCRbeta CDR3 rearrangement, sequence reads were collapsed and filtered. For each sample, productive Simpson clonality was calculated as the square root of Simpson's diversity index over productive rearrangements. TCRdb carries this immuneACCESS record with in-frame sequences only. Its versions omit some clonotypes, under half of them owing to an unresolved V gene in the studies checked, with the rest unexplained. V and J calls and clone size are those listed in that table; D and trimming were worked out from the DNA. Recorded for this sample are hundreds of thousands of clones; about 90% of them occurred a single time. The ten biggest clones cover 1.7% of the sample.

The specimen sequenced was PBMCs or T cells enriched from blood (not recorded which). The sequence derives from a woman in her late teens or twenties with acute COVID-19. The rearrangement joined TRBV10-2 to TRBJ1-2, with the D gene too uncertain to name. The base sequence is TGCGCCAGCAGTGTCATCCCTAACTATGGCTACACCTTC. This translates into CASSVIPNYGYTF.